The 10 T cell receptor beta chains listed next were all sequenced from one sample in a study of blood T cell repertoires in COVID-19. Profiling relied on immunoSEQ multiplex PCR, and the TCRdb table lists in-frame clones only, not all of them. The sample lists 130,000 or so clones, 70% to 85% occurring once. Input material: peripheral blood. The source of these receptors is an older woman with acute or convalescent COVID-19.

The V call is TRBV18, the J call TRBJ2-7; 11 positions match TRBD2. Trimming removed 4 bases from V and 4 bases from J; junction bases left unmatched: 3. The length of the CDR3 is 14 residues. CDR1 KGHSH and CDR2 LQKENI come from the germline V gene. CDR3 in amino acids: CASSQTSGGYEQYV. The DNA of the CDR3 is TGTGCCAGCTCACAAACTAGCGGGGGTTACGAGCAGTACGTC.

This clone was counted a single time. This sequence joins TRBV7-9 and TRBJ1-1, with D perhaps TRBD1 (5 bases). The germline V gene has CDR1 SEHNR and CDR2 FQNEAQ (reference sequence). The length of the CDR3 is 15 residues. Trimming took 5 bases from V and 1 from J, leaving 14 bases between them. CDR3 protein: CASSHVQGTNTEAFF. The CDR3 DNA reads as TGTGCCAGCAGCCACGTTCAGGGAACGAACACTGAAGCTTTCTTT.

The CDR3 nucleotides read TGCGCCAGCAGCTTCGGGGTCGTTGAGCAGTTCTTC. Translating it yields CASSFGVVEQFF. The V gene is TRBV5-1, the J gene TRBJ2-1, with D possibly matching TRBD2 (5 bases). The CDR3 contains 12 residues. V lost 2 bases to trimming and J lost 9 bases, with 9 bases between them. The germline gives CDR1 SGHRS, CDR2 YFSETQ.

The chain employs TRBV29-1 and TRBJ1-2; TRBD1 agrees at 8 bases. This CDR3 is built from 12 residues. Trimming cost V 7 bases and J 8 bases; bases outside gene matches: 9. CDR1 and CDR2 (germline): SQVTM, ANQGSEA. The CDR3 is CSAGQAENGYTF. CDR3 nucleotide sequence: TGCAGCGCGGGACAGGCTGAGAACGGCTACACCTTC.

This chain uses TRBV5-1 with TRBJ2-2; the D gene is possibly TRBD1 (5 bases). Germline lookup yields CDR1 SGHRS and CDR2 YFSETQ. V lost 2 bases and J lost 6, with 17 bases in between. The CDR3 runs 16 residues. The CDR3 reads CASSFVGAWDAGELFF. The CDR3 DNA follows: TGCGCCAGCAGCTTTGTAGGGGCTTGGGATGCCGGGGAGCTGTTTTTT.

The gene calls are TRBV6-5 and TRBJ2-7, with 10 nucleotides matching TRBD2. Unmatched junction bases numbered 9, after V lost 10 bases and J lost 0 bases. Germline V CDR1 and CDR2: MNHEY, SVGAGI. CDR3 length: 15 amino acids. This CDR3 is CATRVGTSVSYEQYV. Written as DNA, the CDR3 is TGTGCCACCAGAGTGGGGACTAGCGTCTCCTACGAGCAGTACGTC.

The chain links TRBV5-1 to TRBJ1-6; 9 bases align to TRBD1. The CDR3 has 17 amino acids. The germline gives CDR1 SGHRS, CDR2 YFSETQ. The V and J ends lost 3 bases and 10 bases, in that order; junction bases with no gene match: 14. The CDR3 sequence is CASSSATGQGGRSPLHF. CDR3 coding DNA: TGCGCCAGCAGCTCGGCTACGGGACAGGGAGGAAGGTCACCCCTCCACTTT.

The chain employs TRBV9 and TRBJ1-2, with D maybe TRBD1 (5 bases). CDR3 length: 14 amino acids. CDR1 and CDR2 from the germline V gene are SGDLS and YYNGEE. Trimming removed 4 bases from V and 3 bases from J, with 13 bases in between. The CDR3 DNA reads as TGTGCCAGCAGCCGAAGGGGAGGGTACTATGGCTACACCTTC. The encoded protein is CASSRRGGYYGYTF.

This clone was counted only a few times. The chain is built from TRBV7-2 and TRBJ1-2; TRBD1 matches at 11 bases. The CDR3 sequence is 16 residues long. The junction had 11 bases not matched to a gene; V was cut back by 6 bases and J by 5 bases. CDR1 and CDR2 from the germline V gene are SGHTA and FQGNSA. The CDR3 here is CASRPGTGGGKYGYTF. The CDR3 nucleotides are TGTGCCAGCAGACCTGGGACAGGGGGAGGAAAATATGGCTACACCTTC.

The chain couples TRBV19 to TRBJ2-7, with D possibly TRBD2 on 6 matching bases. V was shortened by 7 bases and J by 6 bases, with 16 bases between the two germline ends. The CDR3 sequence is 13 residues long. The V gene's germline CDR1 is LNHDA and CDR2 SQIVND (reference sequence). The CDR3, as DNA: TGTGCCAGTAAAAGACGGGGCGGGATCGAGCAGTACTTC. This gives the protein CASKRRGGIEQYF.